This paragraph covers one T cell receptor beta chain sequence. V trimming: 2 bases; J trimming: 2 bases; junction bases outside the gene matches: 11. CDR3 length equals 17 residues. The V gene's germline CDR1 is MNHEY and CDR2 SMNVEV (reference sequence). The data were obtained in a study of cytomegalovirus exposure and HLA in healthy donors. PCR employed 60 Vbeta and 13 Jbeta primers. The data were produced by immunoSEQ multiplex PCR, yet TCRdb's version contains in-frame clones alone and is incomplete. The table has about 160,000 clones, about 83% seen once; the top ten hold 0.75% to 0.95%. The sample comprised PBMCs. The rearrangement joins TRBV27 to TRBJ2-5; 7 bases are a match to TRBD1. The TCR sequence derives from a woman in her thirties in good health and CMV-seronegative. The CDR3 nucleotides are TGTGCCAGCAGTTTAGGGCCCCCCAGGGGGTGGCAAGAGACCCAGTACTTC. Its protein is CASSLGPPRGWQETQYF.